This is a list of T cell receptor beta chains from one sample in a study of shared clonotypes between healthy human individuals. Only in-frame clones appear in the TCRdb table, and some are missing; sequencing was by immunoSEQ multiplex PCR. Of around 510,000 clones detected, about 96% appear once; the ten largest clones hold around 0.067%. The sequencing sample was made of naive CD4+ T cells sorted from blood. All receptors derive from a woman aged 25 to 39 in good health. CDR3s include the opening cysteine and the closing phenylalanine or tryptophan. A D gene is named only where the DNA matches it firmly. Clone size is not always given. Where it is, it says once, few, many or a class for expanded clones.

size,D,J,V,DNA,CDR3
.,.,TRBJ2-1,TRBV20-1,TGCAGTGCTAGAGGCGCCAATGAGCAGTTCTTC,CSARGANEQFF
.,.,TRBJ2-4,TRBV2,TGTGCCAGCAGGACAACGAACATTCAGTACTTC,CASRTTNIQYF
.,.,TRBJ1-4,TRBV19,TGTGCCAGTAGTAAAACCGGGACGGAAAATGAAAAACTGTTTTTT,CASSKTGTENEKLFF
.,TRBD2,TRBJ2-1,TRBV28,TGTGCCAGCAGTTTCCCCCCTTTGGGGACTAGCGCGGGAATTGCCGGCTACAATGAGCAGTTCTTC,CASSFPPLGTSAGIAGYNEQFF
.,.,TRBJ2-1,TRBV5-1,TGCGCCAGCAGGTATACTCCTAGCTCCTACAATGAGCAGTTCTTC,CASRYTPSSYNEQFF
.,TRBD2,TRBJ2-7,TRBV19,TGTGCCAGTAGTGAGACTAGCGGGCACATCTACGAGCAGTACTTC,CASSETSGHIYEQYF
few,.,TRBJ1-5,TRBV6-6,TGTGCCAGCAGTTACGAAGGTCAGCCCCAGCATTTT,CASSYEGQPQHF
.,.,TRBJ2-7,TRBV21-1,TGTGCCAGCAGCAGATCAGGAAGGGCGGGAGGGCCCCACGAGCAGTACTTC,CASSRSGRAGGPHEQYF
.,.,TRBJ2-1,TRBV30,TGTGCCTGGAGTGCCAGGGGGGATGAGCAGTTCTTC,CAWSARGDEQFF
.,.,TRBJ2-7,TRBV19,TGTGCCAGTAGTCGGGCATGGGGCTCCTACGAGCAGTACTTC,CASSRAWGSYEQYF
.,.,TRBJ2-1,TRBV5-6,TGTGCCAGCAGCTTGTATGACAGGCCGGCCAATGAGCAGTTCTTC,CASSLYDRPANEQFF
.,TRBD2,TRBJ2-3,TRBV29-1,TGCAGCGTTGCGACTAGCGGCACAGATACGCAGTATTTT,CSVATSGTDTQYF
once,TRBD2,TRBJ2-5,TRBV27,TGTGCCAGCAGTTTAGACCCACCTGGACTAGCGGGAGGAGTGGAGACCCAGTACTTC,CASSLDPPGLAGGVETQYF
.,.,TRBJ1-5,TRBV4-1,TGCGCCAGCAGCCAAGATGGGTCCAGGGGAGGCAATCAGCCCCAGCATTTT,CASSQDGSRGGNQPQHF
.,.,TRBJ1-2,TRBV10-3,TGTGCCATCAGTGACTCTGACAGGATTAACTATGGCTACACCTTC,CAISDSDRINYGYTF
.,.,TRBJ2-7,TRBV6-1,TGTGCCAGCAGCCCGAACGGTTACGAGCAGTACTTC,CASSPNGYEQYF
.,.,TRBJ2-5,TRBV4-1,TGCGCCAGCAGCCTTCCAAGGGGTTGGGAGACCCAGTACTTC,CASSLPRGWETQYF
.,.,TRBJ1-1,TRBV30,TGTGCCTGGAGTGCCCCTCTGGGGATCATTCTAACTGAAGCTTTCTTT,CAWSAPLGIILTEAFF
.,TRBD2,TRBJ2-1,TRBV7-8,TGTGCCAGCAGCTATACTAGCGGGAGAACGGGTGAGCAGTTCTTC,CASSYTSGRTGEQFF
.,.,TRBJ1-1,TRBV6-5,TGTGCCAGCGGGGCGAACACTGAAGCTTTCTTT,CASGANTEAFF
.,TRBD1,TRBJ1-2,TRBV2,TGTGCCAGCAGTGCCATCCTCAGGACAGGGGGCGAACACTATGGCTACACCTTC,CASSAILRTGGEHYGYTF
once,TRBD2,TRBJ2-1,TRBV5-6,TGTGCCAGCACTCGACTAGCGGTAAACAATGAGCAGTTCTTC,CASTRLAVNNEQFF
.,.,TRBJ1-1,TRBV28,TGTGCCTCGGAGGGCGGACCGGGGTACACTGAAGCTTTCTTT,CASEGGPGYTEAFF
.,TRBD2,TRBJ2-2,TRBV7-9,TGTGCCAGCAGCTTACCCTTCCTAGCGGGAGCCATCAACACCGGGGAGCTGTTTTTT,CASSLPFLAGAINTGELFF
.,.,TRBJ2-3,TRBV9,TGTGCCAGCAGCCTCAACCCGCGCGCGAGGGCAGATACGCAGTATTTT,CASSLNPRARADTQYF
.,TRBD1,TRBJ1-1,TRBV5-1,TGCGCCAGCAGCTCCAGGGGGAATGAGGACACTGAAGCTTTCTTT,CASSSRGNEDTEAFF
.,.,TRBJ2-3,TRBV5-1,TGCGCCAGCAGCTGGGGGACTAGCACAGATACGCAGTATTTT,CASSWGTSTDTQYF
.,.,TRBJ2-2,TRBV5-1,TGCGCCAGCAGCTTTGGGGACTTGTACACCGGGGAGCTGTTTTTT,CASSFGDLYTGELFF
.,.,TRBJ1-2,TRBV5-1,TGCGCCAGCAGCCAAGGGACACCGGAAGGCTACACCTTC,CASSQGTPEGYTF
.,.,TRBJ1-3,TRBV28,TGTGCCAGCAGTTCGGGGACATTTTCTGGAAACACCATATATTTT,CASSSGTFSGNTIYF
.,.,TRBJ1-5,TRBV6-1,TGTGCCAGCAGTGAAATGGGGGATTTTCATCAGCCCCAGCATTTT,CASSEMGDFHQPQHF
.,.,TRBJ1-5,TRBV28,TGTGCCAGCAGTATACCACCCCACAGCAATCAGCCCCAGCATTTT,CASSIPPHSNQPQHF
.,.,TRBJ2-2,TRBV28,TGTGCCAGCAGTTTATTAGGGGAACTCACCGGGGAGCTGTTTTTT,CASSLLGELTGELFF
.,.,TRBJ1-2,TRBV4-1,TGCGCCAGCAGCCAAGAAGGCGGCTACACCTTC,CASSQEGGYTF
.,.,TRBJ1-2,TRBV7-9,TGTGCCAGCAGCTTTTCTGCGGACGGGTCAGGGCGAGGCTACACCTTC,CASSFSADGSGRGYTF
.,.,TRBJ2-3,TRBV28,TGTGCCAGCAGTAGGGGGGGGGCTGGTACAGATACGCAGTATTTT,CASSRGGAGTDTQYF
.,.,TRBJ2-6,TRBV28,TGTGCCAGCAGTTCTCCCCCCGGCGGGACTGGGGCCAACGTCCTGACTTTC,CASSSPPGGTGANVLTF
.,TRBD2,TRBJ2-3,TRBV19,TGTGCCAGTAGTCTAACGGGACTAGCGGGAGACACAGATACGCAGTATTTT,CASSLTGLAGDTDTQYF
.,.,TRBJ1-5,TRBV28,TGTGCCAGCACTCCTACCAGGGAGACAGGTCAGCCCCAGCATTTT,CASTPTRETGQPQHF
.,.,TRBJ2-2,TRBV6-5,TGTGCCAGCAGTTATGGGACAACGAACACCGGGGAGCTGTTTTTT,CASSYGTTNTGELFF
.,.,TRBJ2-7,TRBV27,TGTGCCAGCAGTTACGCCTTCAGAGCCTACGAGCAGTACTTC,CASSYAFRAYEQYF
.,TRBD1,TRBJ1-5,TRBV4-2,TGTGCCAGCAGCCAAGCAACAGGGGTAAATCAGCCCCAGCATTTT,CASSQATGVNQPQHF
once,TRBD2,TRBJ2-2,TRBV19,TGTGCCAGTAGTATATCCGGACTAGCGGGAGTGGGGACCGGGGAGCTGTTTTTT,CASSISGLAGVGTGELFF
.,TRBD1,TRBJ1-1,TRBV29-1,TGCAGCGTTGCAGAGGGGGCGCCGAACACTGAAGCTTTCTTT,CSVAEGAPNTEAFF
.,.,TRBJ2-7,TRBV28,TGTGCCAGCAGTCTTAGCGGAACAACCTACGAGCAGTACTTC,CASSLSGTTYEQYF
once,.,TRBJ1-1,TRBV5-1,TGCGCCAGCAGCTCGGTGGAACAGCAAAACACTGAAGCTTTCTTT,CASSSVEQQNTEAFF
.,TRBD2,TRBJ2-1,TRBV28,TGTGCCAGCAGTCCGGCGGGGGTCTTCTACAATGAGCAGTTCTTC,CASSPAGVFYNEQFF
.,.,TRBJ2-7,TRBV12-1,TGTGCCAGCAGCTCTAGCGGGCCGTACGAGCAGTACTTC,CASSSSGPYEQYF
.,.,TRBJ1-1,TRBV5-4,TGTGCCAGCAGTCGGTCTCTGGGAATGAACACTGAAGCTTTCTTT,CASSRSLGMNTEAFF
.,.,TRBJ2-5,TRBV5-1,TGCGCCAGCAGCTTTAGGTCGGGGGACGAGACCCAGTACTTC,CASSFRSGDETQYF
.,.,TRBJ2-2,TRBV7-8,TGTGCCAGCAGCCCCATGTACAGGAACACCGGGGAGCTGTTTTTT,CASSPMYRNTGELFF
.,TRBD1,TRBJ1-1,TRBV7-9,TGTGCCAGCAGCTTATACCCGGGACAGCCAGAATATGAAGCTTTCTTT,CASSLYPGQPEYEAFF
.,.,TRBJ2-4,TRBV29-1,TGCAGCGTGGATAGGGGCAACATTCAGTACTTC,CSVDRGNIQYF
.,TRBD1,TRBJ2-1,TRBV28,TGTGCCAGCAGTACCACCGGGACAGGCTCCTACAATGAGCAGTTCTTC,CASSTTGTGSYNEQFF